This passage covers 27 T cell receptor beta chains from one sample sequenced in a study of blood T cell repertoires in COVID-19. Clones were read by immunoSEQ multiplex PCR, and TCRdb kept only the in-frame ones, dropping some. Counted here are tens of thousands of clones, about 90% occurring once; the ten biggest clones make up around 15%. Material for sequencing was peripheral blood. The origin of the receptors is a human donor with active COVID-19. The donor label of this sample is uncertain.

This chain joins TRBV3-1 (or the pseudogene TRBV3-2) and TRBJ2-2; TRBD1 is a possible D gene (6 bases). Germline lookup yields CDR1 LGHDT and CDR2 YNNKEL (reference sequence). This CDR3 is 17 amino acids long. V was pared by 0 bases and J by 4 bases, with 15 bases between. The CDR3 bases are TGTGCCAGCAGCCAAGATGGCTGGGGGCCCGGCACCGGGGAGCTGTTTTTT. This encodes CASSQDGWGPGTGELFF.

CDR3 protein: CSAELQETDTF. The CDR3 nucleotides read TGCAGTGCCGAATTACAGGAGACGGACACCTTC. The chain combines TRBV20-1 with TRBJ1-2, with D perhaps TRBD1 (5 bases). V was shortened by 6 bases and J by 12 bases, with 17 bases between the two germline ends. The CDR3 consists of 11 residues. Germline lookup yields CDR1 DFQATT and CDR2 SNEGSKA (reference sequence).

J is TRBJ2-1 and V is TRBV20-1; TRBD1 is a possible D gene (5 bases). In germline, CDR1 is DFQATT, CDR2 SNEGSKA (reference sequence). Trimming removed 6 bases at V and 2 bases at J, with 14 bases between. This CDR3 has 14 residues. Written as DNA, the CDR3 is TGCAGTGCAAGTCAAGGGGCTACCTACAATGAGCAGTTCTTC. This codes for CSASQGATYNEQFF.

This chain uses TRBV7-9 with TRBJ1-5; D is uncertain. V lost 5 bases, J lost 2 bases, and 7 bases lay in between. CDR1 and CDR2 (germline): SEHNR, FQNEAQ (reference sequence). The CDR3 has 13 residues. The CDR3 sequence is CASSLGRNQPQHF. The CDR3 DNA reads TGTGCCAGCAGCCTGGGCCGCAATCAGCCCCAGCATTTT. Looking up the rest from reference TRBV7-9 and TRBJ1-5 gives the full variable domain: DTGVSQNPRHKITKRGQNVTFRCDPISEHNRLYWYRQTLGQGPEFLTYFQNEAQLEKSRLLSDRFSAERPKGSFSTLEIQRTEQGDSAMYLCASSLGRNQPQHFGDGTRLSIL.

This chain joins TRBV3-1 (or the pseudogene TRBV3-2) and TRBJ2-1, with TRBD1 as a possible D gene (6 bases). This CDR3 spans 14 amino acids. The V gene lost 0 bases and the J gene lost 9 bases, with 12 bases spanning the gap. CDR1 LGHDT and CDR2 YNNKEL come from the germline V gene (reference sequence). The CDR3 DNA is TGTGCCAGCAGCCAAGACCTACTAGGGGGTGAGCAGTTCTTC. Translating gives CASSQDLLGGEQFF.

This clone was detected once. The DNA for the CDR3 is TGTGCCAGCACGGGTAGCGGGGGGCCGAATGAGCAGTTCTTC. Amino acid sequence: CASTGSGGPNEQFF. This chain joins TRBV6-5 and TRBJ2-1, with TRBD2 matching 10 bases. The CDR3 sequence is 14 residues long. Per germline, CDR1 MNHEY and CDR2 SVGAGI. V was clipped by 7 bases and J by 7 bases; unmatched bases: 7.

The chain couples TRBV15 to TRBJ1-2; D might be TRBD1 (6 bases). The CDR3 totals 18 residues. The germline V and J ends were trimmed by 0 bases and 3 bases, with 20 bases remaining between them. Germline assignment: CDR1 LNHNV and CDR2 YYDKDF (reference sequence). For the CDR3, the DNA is TGTGCCACCAGCAGAGAACGGGGGGCAGGCGTAGTCTACTATGGCTACACCTTC. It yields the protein CATSRERGAGVVYYGYTF.

For the CDR3, the DNA is TGTGCCAGTAGCAAGAGCTTGGGGGGGAACACTGAAGCTTTCTTT. Amino acids: CASSKSLGGNTEAFF. The chain uses TRBV19 and TRBJ1-1; D is perhaps TRBD1 (5 bases). Trimming left V 6 bases short and J 1 base short, with 15 bases between. The CDR3 is 15 amino acids. Germline V gene sequence: CDR1 LNHDA, CDR2 SQIVND (reference sequence).

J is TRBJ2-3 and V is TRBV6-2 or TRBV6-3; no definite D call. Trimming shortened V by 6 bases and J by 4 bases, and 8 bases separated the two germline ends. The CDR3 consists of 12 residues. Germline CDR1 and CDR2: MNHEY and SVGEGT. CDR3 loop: CASSSQADTQYF. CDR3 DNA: TGTGCCAGCAGCTCCCAGGCAGATACGCAGTATTTT.

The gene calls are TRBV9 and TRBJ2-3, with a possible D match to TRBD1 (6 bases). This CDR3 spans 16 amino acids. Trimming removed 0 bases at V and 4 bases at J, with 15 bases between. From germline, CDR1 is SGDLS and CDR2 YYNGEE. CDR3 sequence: CASSVDRQAGADTQYF. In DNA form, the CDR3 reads TGTGCCAGCAGCGTAGATAGGCAGGCAGGGGCAGATACGCAGTATTTT.

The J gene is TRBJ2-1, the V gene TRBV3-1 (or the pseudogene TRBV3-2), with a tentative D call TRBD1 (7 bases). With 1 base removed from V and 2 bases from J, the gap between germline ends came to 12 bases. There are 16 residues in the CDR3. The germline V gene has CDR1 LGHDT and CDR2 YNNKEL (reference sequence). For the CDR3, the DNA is TGTGCCAGCAGCCAAGTGGTCAGGGGGGCCTACAATGAGCAGTTCTTC. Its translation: CASSQVVRGAYNEQFF.

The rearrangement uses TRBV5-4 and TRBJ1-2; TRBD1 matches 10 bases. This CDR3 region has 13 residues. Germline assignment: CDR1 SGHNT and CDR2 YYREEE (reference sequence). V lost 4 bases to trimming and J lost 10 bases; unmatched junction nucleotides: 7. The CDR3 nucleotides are TGTGCCAGCAGCCAGCCGGGGACAGGGGCCTACACCTTC. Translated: CASSQPGTGAYTF.

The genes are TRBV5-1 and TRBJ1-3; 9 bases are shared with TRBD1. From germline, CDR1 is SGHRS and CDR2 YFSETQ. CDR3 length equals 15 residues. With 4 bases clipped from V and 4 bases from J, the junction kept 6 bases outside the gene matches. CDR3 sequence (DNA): TGCGCCAGCAGCGTGGGACAGGGAGGAGGAAACACCATATATTTT. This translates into CASSVGQGGGNTIYF. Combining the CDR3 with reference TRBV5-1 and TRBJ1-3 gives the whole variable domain KAGVTQTPRYLIKTRGQQVTLSCSPISGHRSVSWYQQTPGQGLQFLFEYFSETQRNKGNFPGRFSGRQFSNSRSEMNVSTLELGDSALYLCASSVGQGGGNTIYFGEGSWLTVV.

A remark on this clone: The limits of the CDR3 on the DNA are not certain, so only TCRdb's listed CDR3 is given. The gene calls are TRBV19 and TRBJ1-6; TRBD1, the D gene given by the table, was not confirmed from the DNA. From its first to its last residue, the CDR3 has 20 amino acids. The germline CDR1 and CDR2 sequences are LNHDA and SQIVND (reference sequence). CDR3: CASSMFGPGATTTHNSPLHF.

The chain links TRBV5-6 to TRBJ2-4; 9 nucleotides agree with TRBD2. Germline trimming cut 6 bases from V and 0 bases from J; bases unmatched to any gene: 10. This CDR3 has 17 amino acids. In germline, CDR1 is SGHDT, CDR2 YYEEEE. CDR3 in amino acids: CASTIKRGVLAKNIQYF. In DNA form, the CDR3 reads TGTGCCAGCACGATTAAGCGGGGGGTGCTAGCCAAAAACATTCAGTACTTC.

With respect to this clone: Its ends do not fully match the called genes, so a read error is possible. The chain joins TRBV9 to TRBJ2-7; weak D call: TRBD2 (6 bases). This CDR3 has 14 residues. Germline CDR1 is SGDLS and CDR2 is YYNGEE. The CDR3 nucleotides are TGTGCCAGCAGCGTAATCGGGACTTCCTCCGAGCAGTACTTC. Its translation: CASSVIGTSSEQYF.

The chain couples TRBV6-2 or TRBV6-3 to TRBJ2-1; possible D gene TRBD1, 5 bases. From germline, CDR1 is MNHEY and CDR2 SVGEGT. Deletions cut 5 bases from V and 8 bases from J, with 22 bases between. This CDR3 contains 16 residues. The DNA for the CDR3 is TGTGCCAGCAGTAGAACTCAGGGAATTGGGTTCGATGAGCAGTTCTTC. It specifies CASSRTQGIGFDEQFF.

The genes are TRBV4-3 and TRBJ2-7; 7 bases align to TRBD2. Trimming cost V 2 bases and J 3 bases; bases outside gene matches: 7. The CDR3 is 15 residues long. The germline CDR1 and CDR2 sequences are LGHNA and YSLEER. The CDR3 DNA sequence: TGCGCCAGCAGCCAAAACCCCGCGGGGGTCTACGAGCAGTACTTC. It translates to CASSQNPAGVYEQYF.

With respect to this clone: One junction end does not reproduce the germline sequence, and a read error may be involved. In DNA form, the CDR3 reads TGTGCCAGCAGTTTGATGCGGACAGGCGTCTTAATCTTC. Amino acids: CASSLMRTGVLIF. This sequence joins TRBV12-3 or TRBV12-4 and TRBJ1-2; 7 bases match TRBD1. The CDR3 is 13 amino acids.

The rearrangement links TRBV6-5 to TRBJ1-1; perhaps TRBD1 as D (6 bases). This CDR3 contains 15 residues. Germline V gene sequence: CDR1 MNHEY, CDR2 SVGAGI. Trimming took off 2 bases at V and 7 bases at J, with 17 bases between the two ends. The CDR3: CASSYERVGGHEAFF. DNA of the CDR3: TGTGCCAGCAGTTACGAGAGGGTGGGGGGGCATGAAGCTTTCTTT.

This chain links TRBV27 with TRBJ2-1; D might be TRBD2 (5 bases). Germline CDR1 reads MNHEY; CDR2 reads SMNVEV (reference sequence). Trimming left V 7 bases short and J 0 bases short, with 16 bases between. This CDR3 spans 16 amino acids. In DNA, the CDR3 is TGTGCCAGCAAGCCATGGTTGGGGAGCTCCTACAATGAGCAGTTCTTC. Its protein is CASKPWLGSSYNEQFF.

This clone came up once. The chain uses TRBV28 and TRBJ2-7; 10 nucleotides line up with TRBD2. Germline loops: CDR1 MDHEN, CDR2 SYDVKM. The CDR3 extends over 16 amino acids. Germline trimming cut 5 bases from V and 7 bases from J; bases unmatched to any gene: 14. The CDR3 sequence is CASSIPQISGGAEQYF. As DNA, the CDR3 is TGTGCCAGCAGTATCCCACAGATAAGCGGGGGGGCGGAGCAGTACTTC. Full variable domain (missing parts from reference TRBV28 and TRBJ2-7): DVKVTQSSRYLVKRTGEKVFLECVQDMDHENMFWYRQDPGLGLRLIYFSYDVKMKEKGDIPEGYSVSREKKERFSLILESASTNQTSMYLCASSIPQISGGAEQYFGPGTRLTVT.

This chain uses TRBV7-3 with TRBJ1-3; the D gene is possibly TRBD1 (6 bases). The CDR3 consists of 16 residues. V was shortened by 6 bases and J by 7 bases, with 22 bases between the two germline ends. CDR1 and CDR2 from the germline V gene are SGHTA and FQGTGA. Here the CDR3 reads CASRSPGESWANTIYF. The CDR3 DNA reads TGTGCCAGCAGATCTCCAGGGGAATCGTGGGCTAACACCATATATTTT.

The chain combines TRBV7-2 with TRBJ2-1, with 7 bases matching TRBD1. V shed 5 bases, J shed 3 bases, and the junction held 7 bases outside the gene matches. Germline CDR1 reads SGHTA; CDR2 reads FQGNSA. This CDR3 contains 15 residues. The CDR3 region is CASSPGGQHYNEQFF. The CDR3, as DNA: TGTGCCAGCAGCCCAGGGGGACAACACTACAATGAGCAGTTCTTC.

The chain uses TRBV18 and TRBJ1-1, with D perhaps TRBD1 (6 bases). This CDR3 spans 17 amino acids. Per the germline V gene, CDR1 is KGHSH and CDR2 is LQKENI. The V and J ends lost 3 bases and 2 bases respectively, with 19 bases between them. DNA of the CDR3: TGTGCCAGCTCACCGGGAAACAGGGTAGCAGGAAACACTGAAGCTTTCTTT. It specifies CASSPGNRVAGNTEAFF.

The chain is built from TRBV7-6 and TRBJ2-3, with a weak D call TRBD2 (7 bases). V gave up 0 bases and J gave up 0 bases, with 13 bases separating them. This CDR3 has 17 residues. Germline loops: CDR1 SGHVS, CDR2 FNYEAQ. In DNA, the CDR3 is TGTGCCAGCAGCTTAGCGGGCGGGGGCCAGAGCACAGATACGCAGTATTTT. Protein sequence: CASSLAGGGQSTDTQYF.

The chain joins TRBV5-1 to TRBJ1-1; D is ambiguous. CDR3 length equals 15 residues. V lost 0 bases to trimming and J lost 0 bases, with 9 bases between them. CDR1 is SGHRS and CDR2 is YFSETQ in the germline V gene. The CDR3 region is CASSLAPDMNTEAFF. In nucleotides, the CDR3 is TGCGCCAGCAGCTTGGCCCCAGATATGAACACTGAAGCTTTCTTT.